Listed here are 10 T cell receptor beta chains from one sample, sequenced in a study of T cell responses to AZD1222 COVID-19 vaccine. Clones were read by immunoSEQ multiplex PCR, and TCRdb kept only the in-frame ones, dropping some. The sample lists 70,000 to 95,000 clones, 90% occurring once. Sequenced here: peripheral blood, sampled 28 days after the second AZD1222 dose. The source is an adult who received the AZD1222 COVID-19 vaccine.

This chain uses TRBV5-1 with TRBJ2-1; D gene uncertain. This CDR3 contains 16 residues. The germline gives CDR1 SGHRS, CDR2 YFSETQ. V was shortened by 4 bases and J by 0 bases, with 14 bases between the two germline ends. The CDR3 loop reads CASSPIGGSSYNEQFF. CDR3 DNA: TGCGCCAGCAGCCCTATCGGTGGAAGCTCCTACAATGAGCAGTTCTTC.

This clone has just one count. The V gene is TRBV27, the J gene TRBJ1-4; a weak D match, TRBD1 (6 bases). Looked up from germline, CDR1 is MNHEY and CDR2 is SMNVEV (reference sequence). V shed 3 bases and J shed 0 bases, with 17 bases lying between them. This CDR3 has 18 residues. CDR3 in amino acids: CASSFKGGLVATNEKLFF. The CDR3 DNA sequence: TGTGCCAGCAGTTTTAAGGGGGGCCTCGTTGCAACTAATGAAAAACTGTTTTTT.

The CDR3 is CASSTGGMNTEAFF. The CDR3 DNA reads TGTGCCAGCAGCACAGGGGGGATGAACACTGAAGCTTTCTTT. J is TRBJ1-1 and V is TRBV7-9; TRBD1 agrees at 8 bases. Germline loops: CDR1 SEHNR, CDR2 FQNEAQ (reference sequence). Trimming removed 5 bases from V and 0 bases from J; junction bases left unmatched: 2. The CDR3 contains 14 residues.

The gene calls are TRBV29-1 and TRBJ1-2, with D perhaps matching TRBD1 (5 bases). V lost 7 bases to trimming and J lost 8 bases, with 20 bases between them. CDR1 SQVTM and CDR2 ANQGSEA come from the germline V gene. The CDR3 runs to 13 residues. The CDR3 coding sequence is TGCAGCGGGCATTGGAGGGACGGCGGGGGCTACACCTTC. This encodes CSGHWRDGGGYTF.

The chain joins TRBV6-2 or TRBV6-3 to TRBJ1-1, with a possible D match to TRBD1 (6 bases). V was shortened by 2 bases and J by 1 base, with 8 bases between the two germline ends. Germline V CDR1 and CDR2: MNHEY, SVGEGT. This CDR3 has 14 amino acids. CDR3 in amino acids: CASSYTGQNTEAFF. For the CDR3, the DNA is TGTGCCAGCAGTTACACGGGACAGAACACTGAAGCTTTCTTT.

The rearrangement links TRBV30 to TRBJ1-4; D uncertain. The V end lost 1 base, the J end lost 1 base, and 4 bases lay between the germline ends. CDR1 is GTSNPN and CDR2 is SVGIG in the germline V gene (reference sequence). CDR3 length: 13 residues. The CDR3, as DNA: TGTGCCTGGAGTGCTGGAACTAATGAAAAACTGTTTTTT. Translating it yields CAWSAGTNEKLFF. The full variable domain, completed using reference TRBV30 and TRBJ1-4, is SQTIHQWPATLVQPVGSPLSLECTVEGTSNPNLYWYRQAAGRGLQLLFYSVGIGQISSEVPQNLSASRPQDRQFILSSKKLLLSDSGFYLCAWSAGTNEKLFFGSGTQLSVL.

This chain uses TRBV2 with TRBJ1-2; D perhaps matches TRBD1 (5 bases). CDR1 and CDR2 from the germline V gene are SNHLY and FYNNEI. This CDR3 spans 13 amino acids. V shed 7 bases and J shed 5 bases, with 14 bases lying between them. In DNA, the CDR3 is TGTGCCAGCACGGGGACCCTTGGGTATGGCTACACCTTC. This sequence encodes CASTGTLGYGYTF.

The chain uses TRBV7-9 and TRBJ2-1; D not resolved. The CDR3 length is 13 residues. V shed 5 bases and J shed 4 bases, with 9 bases lying between them. CDR1 and CDR2 (germline): SEHNR, FQNEAQ (reference sequence). CDR3 in DNA: TGTGCCAGCAGCCCGGCCACATACAATGAGCAGTTCTTC. It codes for CASSPATYNEQFF. The full variable domain, in which reference TRBV7-9 and TRBJ2-1 provide the parts outside the CDR3, is DTGVSQNPRHKITKRGQNVTFRCDPISEHNRLYWYRQTLGQGPEFLTYFQNEAQLEKSRLLSDRFSAERPKGSFSTLEIQRTEQGDSAMYLCASSPATYNEQFFGPGTRLTVL.

The chain is built from TRBV6-5 and TRBJ1-2; tentatively, D is TRBD1 (6 bases). V was pared by 4 bases and J by 2 bases, with 11 bases between. Germline V gene lookup returns CDR1 MNHEY and CDR2 SVGAGI. CDR3 length: 14 residues. CDR3 bases: TGTGCCAGCAGTTTGGGGGCTTCGAACTATGGCTACACCTTC. Its protein product is CASSLGASNYGYTF.

Here the CDR3 reads CASSDYTEAFF. CDR3 DNA sequence: TGTGCCAGCAGTGACTACACTGAAGCTTTCTTT. The chain is built from TRBV12-3 or TRBV12-4 and TRBJ1-1; D ambiguous. Deletions cut 5 bases from V and 3 bases from J, with 4 bases between. The CDR3 runs to 11 residues.